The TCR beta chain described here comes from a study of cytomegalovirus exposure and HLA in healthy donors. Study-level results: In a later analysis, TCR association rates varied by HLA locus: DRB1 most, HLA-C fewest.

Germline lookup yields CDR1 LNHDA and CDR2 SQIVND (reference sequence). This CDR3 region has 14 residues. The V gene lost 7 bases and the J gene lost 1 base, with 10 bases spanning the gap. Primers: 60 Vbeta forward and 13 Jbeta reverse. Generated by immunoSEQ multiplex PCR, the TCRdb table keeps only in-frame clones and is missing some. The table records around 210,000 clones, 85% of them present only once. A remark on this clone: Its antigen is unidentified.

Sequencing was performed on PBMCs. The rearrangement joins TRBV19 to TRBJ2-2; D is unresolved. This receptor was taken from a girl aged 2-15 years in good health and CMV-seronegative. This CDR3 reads CASTMRGNTGELFF. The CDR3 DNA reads TGTGCCAGTACCATGAGAGGGAACACCGGGGAGCTGTTTTTT.